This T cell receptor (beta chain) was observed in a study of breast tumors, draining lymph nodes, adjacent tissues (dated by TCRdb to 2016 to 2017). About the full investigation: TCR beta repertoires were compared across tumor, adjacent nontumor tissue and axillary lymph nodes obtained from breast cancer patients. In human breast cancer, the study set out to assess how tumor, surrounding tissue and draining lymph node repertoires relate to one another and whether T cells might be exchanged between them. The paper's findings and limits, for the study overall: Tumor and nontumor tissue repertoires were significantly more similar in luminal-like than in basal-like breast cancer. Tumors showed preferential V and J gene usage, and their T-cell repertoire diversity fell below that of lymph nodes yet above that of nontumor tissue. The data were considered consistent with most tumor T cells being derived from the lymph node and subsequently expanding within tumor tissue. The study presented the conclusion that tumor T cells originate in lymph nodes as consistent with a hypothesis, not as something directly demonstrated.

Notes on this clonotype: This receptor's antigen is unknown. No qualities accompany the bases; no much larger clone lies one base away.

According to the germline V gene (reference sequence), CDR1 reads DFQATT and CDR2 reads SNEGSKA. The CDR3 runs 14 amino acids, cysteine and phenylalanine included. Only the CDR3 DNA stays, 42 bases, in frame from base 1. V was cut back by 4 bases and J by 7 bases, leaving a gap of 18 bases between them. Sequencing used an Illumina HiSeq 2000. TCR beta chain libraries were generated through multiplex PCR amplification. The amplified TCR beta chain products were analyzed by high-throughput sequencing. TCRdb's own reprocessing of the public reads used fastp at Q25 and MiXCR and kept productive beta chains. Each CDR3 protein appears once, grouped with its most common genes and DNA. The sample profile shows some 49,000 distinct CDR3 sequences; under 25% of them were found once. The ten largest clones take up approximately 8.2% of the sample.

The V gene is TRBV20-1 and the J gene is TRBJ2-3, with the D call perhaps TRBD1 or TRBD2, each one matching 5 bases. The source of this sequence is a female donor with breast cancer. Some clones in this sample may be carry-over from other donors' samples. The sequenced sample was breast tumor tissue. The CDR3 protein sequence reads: CSATPGPSMNTQYF. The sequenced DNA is TGCAGTGCTACACCGGGACCATCCATGAATACGCAGTATTTT.